This TCR beta chain stems from a study of post-analysis software for immune sequencing data. Study-level findings and limits: There were five or six TRBV segments more frequent in patients than controls, and TRBV5-6, TRBV5-1 and TRBV20-1 were among them.

The library was made from cDNA and included unique molecular identifiers. Each CDR3 protein gets one entry after TCRdb re-called the PCR reads with MiXCR. The sample gives approximately 570,000 distinct CDR3 sequences, roughly 45% of which show up once; 1.5% to 2% is in the top ten. Note on this clonotype: Its specificity is unknown.

CDR3 length equals 11 residues. V dropped 6 bases and J dropped 8 bases, with 8 bases sitting between them. The V gene's germline CDR1 is LGHDT and CDR2 YNNKEL (reference sequence). The clonotype was recovered from a girl aged 10 to 17 with multiple sclerosis. The material sequenced was blood. The rearrangement links TRBV3-1 to TRBJ2-1; no firm D call. CDR3 loop: CASSTVDEQFF. The CDR3 DNA reads as TGTGCCAGCAGTACAGTAGATGAGCAGTTCTTC.